These 25 T cell receptor beta chains share one sample of origin, sequenced in a study of Graves' ophthalmopathy and Graves' hyperthyroidism (dated by TCRdb to about 2018). Sequencing was carried out with an Illumina HiSeq 2000. For repertoire sequencing, TCR beta CDR3 regions were amplified from RNA transcripts. HTBI primers and the Qiagen OneStep RT-PCR kit were used in a first-round RT-PCR, which was followed by a second-round multiplex PCR, size selection and purification. In TCRdb, the public reads were trimmed at Q25 with fastp and aligned with MiXCR, with productive beta chains retained. Every entry covers one CDR3 protein and lists the most common genes and DNA from its rows. The sample data list over a million distinct CDR3 sequences, and less than 45% of these were observed just once. Of the sample, roughly 10% falls within the top ten clones. Sequenced material: peripheral blood or thyroid tissue (not recorded which). These receptors came from an adult man with Graves' hyperthyroidism.

The V call is TRBV6-5, the J call TRBJ1-1; unclear D gene. The V gene lost 7 bases and the J gene lost 5 bases, with 11 bases spanning the gap. Looked up from germline, CDR1 is MNHEY and CDR2 is SVGAGI. The CDR3 length is 12 residues. The CDR3 coding sequence is TGTGCCAGCAAAGCTACGGGAACTGAAGCTTTCTTT. Amino acid sequence: CASKATGTEAFF.

This clonotype appeared many times. The V call is TRBV4-3, the J call TRBJ2-7, with TRBD2 identical over 7 bases. Germline V gives CDR1 LGHNA, CDR2 YSLEER. The junction had 2 bases not matched to a gene; V was cut back by 1 base and J by 2 bases. The CDR3 is 14 amino acids. CDR3 coding DNA: TGCGCCAGCAGCCAAGCTAGCGGTACCTACGAGCAGTACTTC. Translated, it gives CASSQASGTYEQYF.

A word on this clonotype: At one end the junction does not follow the germline gene, possibly because of a read error. The V call is TRBV7-9, the J call TRBJ1-2, with TRBD1 matching 7 bases. This CDR3 spans 14 amino acids. CDR1 and CDR2 (germline): SEHNR, FQNEAQ (reference sequence). CDR3 DNA: TGTGCCAACAGCGCCCTACAGGGGAACTATGGCTACACCTTC. It is translated as CANSALQGNYGYTF.

This sequence joins TRBV29-1 and TRBJ1-5, with D perhaps matching TRBD1 (5 bases). There are 13 residues in the CDR3. Trimming stripped 4 bases from V and 4 bases from J, with 11 bases between. From germline, CDR1 is SQVTM and CDR2 ANQGSEA. CDR3 residues: CSVGDGGNQPQHF. CDR3 nucleotides: TGCAGCGTTGGAGACGGGGGGAATCAGCCCCAGCATTTT.

This clonotype was detected a few times. The V gene is TRBV4-3, the J gene TRBJ2-7, with TRBD1 matching over 10 bases. The ends lost 2 bases at V and 5 bases at J; junction bases unmatched: 9. The germline V gene encodes CDR1 LGHNA and CDR2 YSLEER. The CDR3 is 16 residues long. In DNA, the CDR3 is TGCGCCAGCAGCCAACTCCCGGGACAGGGGTCCCACGAGCAGTACTTC. Its translation: CASSQLPGQGSHEQYF.

The V and J genes are TRBV5-1 and TRBJ1-1, with 7 bases lining up with TRBD1. Germline assignment: CDR1 SGHRS and CDR2 YFSETQ. J gave up 5 bases and V 1 base, and 11 bases lay outside the gene matches. The CDR3 has 16 amino acids. In nucleotides, the CDR3 is TGCGCCAGCAGCTTGTTCCGACAGGGATCGAGGACTGAAGCTTTCTTT. This gives the protein CASSLFRQGSRTEAFF. The whole variable domain, remainder taken from reference TRBV5-1 and TRBJ1-1, is KAGVTQTPRYLIKTRGQQVTLSCSPISGHRSVSWYQQTPGQGLQFLFEYFSETQRNKGNFPGRFSGRQFSNSRSEMNVSTLELGDSALYLCASSLFRQGSRTEAFFGQGTRLTVV.

This clonotype was seen just once. The chain links TRBV5-1 to TRBJ1-1; D not resolved. The CDR3 spans 14 residues. Germline CDR1 SGHRS, CDR2 YFSETQ. The V and J ends lost 5 bases and 1 base respectively, with 12 bases between them. DNA of the CDR3: TGCGCCAGCAGGCCGGCCCCTGGGAACACTGAAGCTTTCTTT. Amino acids: CASRPAPGNTEAFF.

This clonotype has a count of ten or more. This chain joins TRBV19 and TRBJ1-4; D is ambiguous. V was pared by 10 bases and J by 0 bases, with 15 bases between. Germline V CDR1 and CDR2: LNHDA, SQIVND (reference sequence). The CDR3 runs 15 residues. CDR3 coding DNA: TGTGCCACTAGAACCGGGGTTGCAACTAATGAAAAACTGTTTTTT. Translation: CATRTGVATNEKLFF.

This chain joins TRBV5-1 and TRBJ1-1, with D possibly TRBD1 on 6 matching bases. This CDR3 is built from 16 residues. The germline V gene has CDR1 SGHRS and CDR2 YFSETQ. The V end lost 0 bases, the J end lost 1 base, and 13 bases lay between the germline ends. In DNA, the CDR3 is TGCGCCAGCAGCTTGGGGGGATTACAGGGGAACACTGAAGCTTTCTTT. It codes for CASSLGGLQGNTEAFF.

The chain recombines TRBV29-1 with TRBJ2-7; 8 bases line up with TRBD2. V gave up 7 bases and J gave up 3 bases; unmatched junction bases: 14. The CDR3 spans 15 residues. The germline V gene has CDR1 SQVTM and CDR2 ANQGSEA. CDR3 sequence (DNA): TGCAGCGCCGAGGGTGGCACTAGCGGAGGCTACGAGCAGTACTTC. Amino acid sequence: CSAEGGTSGGYEQYF.

This clonotype has only a few counts. The junction departs from the called germline gene at one end, perhaps through a read error. The chain uses TRBV29-1 and TRBJ1-3, with D possibly being TRBD1 (5 bases). Per the germline V gene, CDR1 is SQVTM and CDR2 is ANQGSEA. The CDR3 is 10 amino acids. CDR3 in amino acids: CSVEDPGSDF. DNA for the CDR3: TGCAGCGTTGAAGACCCAGGGTCGGATTTT.

V gene TRBV12-3 or TRBV12-4 combines with J gene TRBJ2-2, with D possibly being TRBD1 or TRBD2 (5 bases each). This CDR3 contains 14 residues. Trimming shortened V by 6 bases and J by 8 bases, and 16 bases separated the two germline ends. The CDR3, as DNA: TGTGCCAGCAGCGCCGGGACCGGCCGAGGGGAGCTGTTTTTT. It is translated as CASSAGTGRGELFF.

Many counts were recorded for this clonotype. V gene TRBV29-1 combines with J gene TRBJ2-7; D is unclear. This CDR3 has 13 amino acids. Germline-derived CDR1 and CDR2 are SQVTM and ANQGSEA. Deletions cut 5 bases from V and 0 bases from J, with 11 bases between. CDR3 sequence (DNA): TGCAGCGTTCTGGACGGTAGCTCCTACGAGCAGTACTTC. Amino acids: CSVLDGSSYEQYF.

This clonotype was picked up many times. The V gene is TRBV20-1, the J gene TRBJ1-3, with D uncertain. Per the germline V gene, CDR1 is DFQATT and CDR2 is SNEGSKA (reference sequence). Trimming pared 0 bases from V and 0 bases from J, leaving 6 bases between. There are 14 residues in the CDR3. Here the CDR3 reads CSARDQSSGNTIYF. The CDR3 bases are TGCAGTGCTAGAGATCAGAGCTCTGGAAACACCATATATTTT.

Turning to this clonotype: Likely a read error: the CDR3 ends without its conserved phenylalanine or tryptophan. The chain combines TRBV19 with TRBJ1-2, with 8 bases aligning to TRBD1. Germline trimming cut 10 bases from V and 4 bases from J; bases unmatched to any gene: 8. Germline lookup yields CDR1 LNHDA and CDR2 SQIVND (reference sequence). This CDR3 spans 13 amino acids. CDR3 DNA sequence: TGTGCCACTAGAAGGGACAGGTTCTATGGCTACACCCTC. It is translated as CATRRDRFYGYTL.

This clonotype was recorded many times. The chain couples TRBV29-1 to TRBJ2-7; possible D gene TRBD2, 5 bases. Trimming stripped 0 bases from V and 2 bases from J, with 8 bases between. The CDR3 covers 13 residues. Germline CDR1 and CDR2: SQVTM and ANQGSEA. CDR3 protein: CSVEDGSPYEQYF. CDR3 nucleotides: TGCAGCGTTGAAGATGGGAGTCCCTACGAGCAGTACTTC.

The J gene is TRBJ1-3, the V gene TRBV28; 7 bases are shared with TRBD1. The CDR3 has 15 amino acids. From germline, CDR1 is MDHEN and CDR2 SYDVKM. Losses at the gene ends were 3 bases for V and 2 bases for J; bases not matched to a gene: 4. CDR3 coding DNA: TGTGCCAGCAGTTTGGAACAGGGGACTGGAAACACCATATATTTT. Protein product: CASSLEQGTGNTIYF.

In its sample, this clonotype was seen many times. The chain carries TRBV20-1 and TRBJ2-7, with D maybe TRBD2 (5 bases). The ends were cut back, 3 bases at V and 2 bases at J, with 11 bases in the middle. CDR3 length: 13 residues. CDR1 DFQATT and CDR2 SNEGSKA come from the germline V gene (reference sequence). The CDR3 sequence: CSASSEETYEQYF. For the CDR3, the DNA is TGCAGTGCTAGTAGCGAGGAGACCTACGAGCAGTACTTC.

For the CDR3, the DNA is TGTGCCAGTGCCCCTCTTTGGGGCGCGTATAGCAATCAGCCCCAGCATTTT. Protein product: CASAPLWGAYSNQPQHF. The chain uses TRBV19 and TRBJ1-5; D is possibly TRBD1 (5 bases). This CDR3 is 17 amino acids long. Germline V gene sequence: CDR1 LNHDA, CDR2 SQIVND (reference sequence). Trimming cost V 8 bases and J 0 bases, with 20 bases left between them.

A word on this clonotype: A much larger clone differs from this one at a single base, so this may be a read error. As the CDR3 is not closed by the conserved phenylalanine or tryptophan, this likely results from a read error. The chain recombines TRBV29-1 with TRBJ2-5; 15 bases fit TRBD2. From germline, CDR1 is SQVTM and CDR2 ANQGSEA. The V and J ends lost 1 base and 5 bases, in that order; junction bases with no gene match: 14. The CDR3 spans 19 residues. The CDR3 region is CSVEVWGLGLAGGHETQYL. The CDR3 DNA follows: TGCAGCGTTGAAGTTTGGGGATTAGGACTAGCGGGGGGGCATGAGACCCAGTACCTC.

This clonotype was seen ten or more times. CDR3 DNA sequence: TGCAGCGTTGTAGGACCGACCTCGAACACTGAAGCTTTCTTT. This translates into CSVVGPTSNTEAFF. The V and J genes are TRBV29-1 and TRBJ1-1; D is unresolved. V shed 4 bases and J shed 1 base, with 13 bases lying between them. This CDR3 spans 14 amino acids. Germline V gives CDR1 SQVTM, CDR2 ANQGSEA.

The chain couples TRBV5-1 to TRBJ1-2; D is undetermined. The CDR3 extends over 11 amino acids. The ends were cut back, 10 bases at V and 1 base at J, with 8 bases in the middle. The germline gives CDR1 SGHRS, CDR2 YFSETQ. The CDR3 here is CAGGYNYGYTF. The CDR3 DNA reads as TGCGCCGGCGGATATAACTATGGCTACACCTTC.

This clonotype has just a few counts. V and J are TRBV20-1 and TRBJ1-4; tentatively, D is TRBD1 (6 bases). The CDR3 extends over 14 amino acids. Trimming left V 4 bases short and J 2 bases short, with 11 bases between. Looked up from germline, CDR1 is DFQATT and CDR2 is SNEGSKA (reference sequence). The CDR3 DNA is TGCAGTGCTAATAGGGGGATCACTAATGAAAAACTGTTTTTT. It encodes CSANRGITNEKLFF.

In its sample, this clonotype was seen once. A much larger clone lies one base from this, so it may be a read error. Written as DNA, the CDR3 is TGTGCCATCAGTGACCCAACCCGGGCCAACGTCCTGACTTTC. Its translation is CAISDPTRANVLTF. The rearrangement links TRBV10-3 to TRBJ2-6; no definite D call. The CDR3 is 14 residues long. Germline-derived CDR1 and CDR2 are ENHRY and SYGVKD. V was trimmed by 3 bases and J by 5 bases, leaving 8 bases between them.

This clonotype has just a few counts. This chain connects TRBV6-5 to TRBJ2-5, with 8 bases matching TRBD1. The V gene end was trimmed by 0 bases and the J gene end by 3 bases; junction bases not matched to a gene: 6. The CDR3 spans 16 residues. Germline V CDR1 and CDR2: MNHEY, SVGAGI. Here the CDR3 DNA reads TGTGCCAGCAGTTACTCGACAGGGGCGGAGGAAGAGACCCAGTACTTC. Protein: CASSYSTGAEEETQYF.